The rows below give T cell receptor beta chains drawn from one sample of a study of T cell responses to AZD1222 COVID-19 vaccine. Produced via immunoSEQ multiplex PCR; TCRdb's table is partial and in-frame only. This sample has more than 110,000 clones; roughly 92% occur once, and the top ten carry about 4.8%. The sample consisted of peripheral blood, taken on day 0 of AZD1222 vaccination. The receptors come from an adult in good health. Both conserved end residues are part of each CDR3. Fields, in order: clone size, D gene, J gene, V gene, CDR3 protein, CDR3 DNA. D genes are given only for firm matches. A row's size may be missing; if present it is once, few, many or a size class.

abundance: NA; d_gene: NA; j_gene: TRBJ2-2; v_gene: TRBV18; CDR3aa: CASSPLALGELFF; CDR3nt: TGTGCCAGCTCACCACTGGCCCTCGGGGAGCTGTTTTTT
abundance: NA; d_gene: NA; j_gene: TRBJ2-7; v_gene: TRBV5-1; CDR3aa: CASSLFSGPFIEQYF; CDR3nt: TGCGCCAGCAGCTTATTTAGCGGTCCCTTTATCGAGCAGTACTTC
abundance: NA; d_gene: TRBD1; j_gene: TRBJ2-7; v_gene: TRBV7-2; CDR3aa: CASSRGQGRYEQYF; CDR3nt: TGTGCCAGCAGCCGGGGACAGGGGCGCTACGAGCAGTACTTC
abundance: NA; d_gene: NA; j_gene: TRBJ2-1; v_gene: TRBV5-1; CDR3aa: CARSAGGRSYNEQFF; CDR3nt: TGCGCCCGCAGCGCCGGGGGGCGCTCCTACAATGAGCAGTTCTTC
abundance: once; d_gene: TRBD2; j_gene: TRBJ2-3; v_gene: TRBV24-1; CDR3aa: CATSGTSGGTDTQYF; CDR3nt: TGTGCCACCAGTGGCACCAGCGGGGGCACAGATACGCAGTATTTT
abundance: NA; d_gene: TRBD2; j_gene: TRBJ2-7; v_gene: TRBV2; CDR3aa: CASSRLAGGYEQYF; CDR3nt: TGTGCCAGCAGTAGACTAGCGGGAGGGTACGAGCAGTACTTC
abundance: NA; d_gene: NA; j_gene: TRBJ2-1; v_gene: TRBV6-6; CDR3aa: CASSTRTGSSDNEQFF; CDR3nt: TGTGCCAGCAGTACCCGGACGGGAAGTTCTGACAATGAGCAGTTCTTC
abundance: NA; d_gene: NA; j_gene: TRBJ2-1; v_gene: TRBV7-2; CDR3aa: CASSLGLPGYDEQFF; CDR3nt: TGTGCCAGCAGCCTGGGACTGCCCGGTTATGATGAGCAGTTCTTC
abundance: NA; d_gene: NA; j_gene: TRBJ2-7; v_gene: TRBV9; CDR3aa: CASSARNRDGFYEQYF; CDR3nt: TGTGCCAGCAGCGCCCGAAACAGGGACGGGTTCTACGAGCAGTACTTC
abundance: once; d_gene: NA; j_gene: TRBJ2-7; v_gene: TRBV2; CDR3aa: CASMDIAYEQYF; CDR3nt: TGTGCCAGCATGGACATAGCCTACGAGCAGTACTTC
abundance: NA; d_gene: NA; j_gene: TRBJ2-7; v_gene: TRBV7-8; CDR3aa: CASSPTRFGDYEQYF; CDR3nt: TGTGCCAGCAGCCCCACAAGGTTTGGGGACTACGAGCAGTACTTC
abundance: NA; d_gene: NA; j_gene: TRBJ2-7; v_gene: TRBV24-1; CDR3aa: CATREGREHSYEQYF; CDR3nt: TGTGCCACCAGGGAAGGCCGGGAGCATTCCTACGAGCAGTACTTC
abundance: NA; d_gene: TRBD2; j_gene: TRBJ2-5; v_gene: TRBV2; CDR3aa: CASSPSGGGQETQYF; CDR3nt: TGTGCCAGCAGCCCCTCGGGCGGGGGCCAAGAGACCCAGTACTTC
abundance: once; d_gene: TRBD1; j_gene: TRBJ2-3; v_gene: TRBV7-9; CDR3aa: CASSRGDRGADTQYF; CDR3nt: TGTGCCAGCAGCCGAGGGGACAGGGGAGCAGATACGCAGTATTTT
abundance: NA; d_gene: NA; j_gene: TRBJ2-1; v_gene: TRBV19; CDR3aa: CASSIAGWLFGNNEQFF; CDR3nt: TGTGCCAGTAGTATAGCCGGTTGGCTATTCGGAAACAATGAGCAGTTCTTC
abundance: NA; d_gene: TRBD1; j_gene: TRBJ1-1; v_gene: TRBV5-1; CDR3aa: CASSPRGGQANTEAFF; CDR3nt: TGCGCCAGCAGCCCCAGGGGGGGACAGGCGAACACTGAAGCTTTCTTT
abundance: NA; d_gene: NA; j_gene: TRBJ2-3; v_gene: TRBV7-8; CDR3aa: CASSLATATDTQYF; CDR3nt: TGTGCCAGCAGCTTAGCGACAGCCACAGATACGCAGTATTTT
abundance: NA; d_gene: TRBD1; j_gene: TRBJ2-4; v_gene: TRBV28; CDR3aa: CASSITRQGSNIQYF; CDR3nt: TGTGCCAGCAGTATAACAAGACAGGGGTCAAACATTCAGTACTTC
abundance: NA; d_gene: NA; j_gene: TRBJ1-4; v_gene: TRBV5-5; CDR3aa: CASSSEAGFRNEKLFF; CDR3nt: TGTGCCAGCAGTAGTGAAGCAGGGTTCCGGAATGAAAAACTGTTTTTT
abundance: NA; d_gene: NA; j_gene: TRBJ1-2; v_gene: TRBV6-5; CDR3aa: CASSFRRHYGYTF; CDR3nt: TGTGCCAGCAGTTTCAGGCGCCACTATGGCTACACCTTC
abundance: once; d_gene: NA; j_gene: TRBJ1-3; v_gene: TRBV5-1; CDR3aa: CASSPVGVGNTIYF; CDR3nt: TGCGCCAGCAGCCCGGTGGGGGTCGGAAACACCATATATTTT
abundance: NA; d_gene: NA; j_gene: TRBJ2-2; v_gene: TRBV11-2; CDR3aa: CASSHSGTGELFF; CDR3nt: TGTGCCAGCAGCCACAGTGGGACCGGGGAGCTGTTTTTT
abundance: once; d_gene: TRBD2; j_gene: TRBJ2-2; v_gene: TRBV28; CDR3aa: CASSSPALAGRPGELFF; CDR3nt: TGTGCCAGCAGTTCACCCGCCCTAGCGGGACGTCCCGGGGAGCTGTTTTTT
abundance: NA; d_gene: NA; j_gene: TRBJ1-5; v_gene: TRBV20-1; CDR3aa: CSASSTNQPQHF; CDR3nt: TGCAGTGCTAGTTCCACGAATCAGCCCCAGCATTTT
abundance: once; d_gene: NA; j_gene: TRBJ2-5; v_gene: TRBV6-1; CDR3aa: CASSDESGVKETQYF; CDR3nt: TGTGCCAGCAGTGATGAGTCAGGGGTAAAAGAGACCCAGTACTTC
abundance: many; d_gene: NA; j_gene: TRBJ2-5; v_gene: TRBV29-1; CDR3aa: CSVVKTQGRWPQETQYF; CDR3nt: TGCAGCGTTGTAAAAACCCAGGGGAGGTGGCCTCAAGAGACCCAGTACTTC
abundance: NA; d_gene: TRBD1; j_gene: TRBJ2-7; v_gene: TRBV7-6; CDR3aa: CASSPGTDFRYEQYF; CDR3nt: TGTGCCAGCAGCCCCGGGACAGACTTTCGATACGAGCAGTACTTC
abundance: NA; d_gene: NA; j_gene: TRBJ1-5; v_gene: TRBV7-2; CDR3aa: CASSLVGSGIDQPQHF; CDR3nt: TGTGCCAGCAGCTTAGTGGGGTCAGGAATCGATCAGCCCCAGCATTTT
abundance: NA; d_gene: NA; j_gene: TRBJ1-3; v_gene: TRBV19; CDR3aa: CASSMGLAGNTIYF; CDR3nt: TGTGCCAGTAGTATGGGGTTAGCCGGAAACACCATATATTTT
abundance: NA; d_gene: NA; j_gene: TRBJ1-1; v_gene: TRBV5-1; CDR3aa: CASSLEPRNTEAFF; CDR3nt: TGCGCCAGCAGCTTGGAGCCCCGGAACACTGAAGCTTTCTTT
abundance: NA; d_gene: NA; j_gene: TRBJ1-5; v_gene: TRBV7-9; CDR3aa: CASSLGGFSNNQPQHF; CDR3nt: TGTGCCAGCAGCTTAGGCGGTTTTAGTAACAATCAGCCCCAGCATTTT
abundance: once; d_gene: NA; j_gene: TRBJ1-5; v_gene: TRBV19; CDR3aa: CASSIYPPRNQPQHF; CDR3nt: TGTGCCAGTAGTATCTATCCTCCTCGCAATCAGCCCCAGCATTTT
abundance: NA; d_gene: TRBD1; j_gene: TRBJ1-2; v_gene: TRBV5-4; CDR3aa: CASSTEEGAGYTF; CDR3nt: TGTGCCAGCAGCACCGAAGAGGGGGCCGGCTACACCTTC
abundance: NA; d_gene: NA; j_gene: TRBJ2-5; v_gene: TRBV11-3; CDR3aa: CASSIGGFGETQYF; CDR3nt: TGTGCCAGCAGCATAGGGGGATTTGGCGAGACCCAGTACTTC
abundance: NA; d_gene: TRBD1; j_gene: TRBJ2-3; v_gene: TRBV3-1/TRBV3-2; CDR3aa: CASSQTGTGGIDTQYF; CDR3nt: TGTGCCAGCAGCCAAACCGGGACAGGGGGCATAGATACGCAGTATTTT
abundance: NA; d_gene: NA; j_gene: TRBJ1-4; v_gene: TRBV7-9; CDR3aa: CASSQGGRIIEKLFF; CDR3nt: TGTGCCAGCAGCCAGGGCGGCCGTATAATTGAAAAACTGTTTTTT
abundance: NA; d_gene: TRBD1; j_gene: TRBJ2-7; v_gene: TRBV15; CDR3aa: CATSPGQGPYEQYF; CDR3nt: TGTGCCACCAGCCCGGGACAGGGCCCCTACGAGCAGTACTTC
abundance: once; d_gene: NA; j_gene: TRBJ1-3; v_gene: TRBV28; CDR3aa: CASSLHTGFAGNTIYF; CDR3nt: TGTGCCAGCAGTTTACATACAGGGTTCGCTGGAAACACCATATATTTT
abundance: NA; d_gene: NA; j_gene: TRBJ2-5; v_gene: TRBV11-2; CDR3aa: CASSAPGQRNYQETQYF; CDR3nt: TGTGCCAGCAGCGCTCCCGGACAGAGGAACTACCAAGAGACCCAGTACTTC
abundance: NA; d_gene: NA; j_gene: TRBJ2-1; v_gene: TRBV18; CDR3aa: CASSPTRSSYNEQFF; CDR3nt: TGTGCCAGCTCACCAACCAGGAGCTCCTACAATGAGCAGTTCTTC
abundance: NA; d_gene: NA; j_gene: TRBJ2-7; v_gene: TRBV15; CDR3aa: CATSREGYEQYF; CDR3nt: TGTGCCACCAGCAGAGAGGGGTACGAGCAGTACTTC
abundance: NA; d_gene: NA; j_gene: TRBJ1-1; v_gene: TRBV7-2; CDR3aa: CASSRVRDTEAFF; CDR3nt: TGTGCCAGCAGCAGAGTACGGGACACTGAAGCTTTCTTT
abundance: NA; d_gene: NA; j_gene: TRBJ1-2; v_gene: TRBV10-3; CDR3aa: CAISEGVGYGYTF; CDR3nt: TGTGCCATCAGTGAGGGGGTGGGCTATGGCTACACCTTC
abundance: NA; d_gene: TRBD1; j_gene: TRBJ1-2; v_gene: TRBV27; CDR3aa: CASSFGQGDYGYTF; CDR3nt: TGTGCCAGCAGTTTTGGACAGGGGGACTATGGCTACACCTTC
abundance: NA; d_gene: TRBD1; j_gene: TRBJ1-2; v_gene: TRBV20-1; CDR3aa: CSALGQGMHTF; CDR3nt: TGCAGTGCTCTCGGACAGGGGATGCACACCTTC
abundance: NA; d_gene: NA; j_gene: TRBJ2-7; v_gene: TRBV21-1; CDR3aa: CASSTDRVSSYEQYF; CDR3nt: TGTGCCAGCAGCACCGACAGGGTCTCCTCCTACGAGCAGTACTTC
abundance: NA; d_gene: TRBD2; j_gene: TRBJ2-1; v_gene: TRBV13; CDR3aa: CASSPRRRAGGGNEQFF; CDR3nt: TGTGCCAGCAGCCCCAGGCGGCGGGCGGGAGGGGGGAATGAGCAGTTCTTC
abundance: NA; d_gene: NA; j_gene: TRBJ1-5; v_gene: TRBV11-2; CDR3aa: CASSLDRGAQHF; CDR3nt: TGTGCCAGCAGCTTAGATCGTGGGGCCCAGCATTTT
abundance: once; d_gene: NA; j_gene: TRBJ1-4; v_gene: TRBV11-2; CDR3aa: CASSLYPGLRGEKLFF; CDR3nt: TGTGCCAGCAGCTTATACCCAGGGCTCCGAGGGGAAAAACTGTTTTTT
abundance: NA; d_gene: NA; j_gene: TRBJ2-5; v_gene: TRBV19; CDR3aa: CASSPPGTGNFQETQYF; CDR3nt: TGTGCCAGTAGCCCCCCGGGAACCGGAAACTTCCAAGAGACCCAGTACTTC
abundance: NA; d_gene: NA; j_gene: TRBJ2-7; v_gene: TRBV29-1; CDR3aa: CSVAMVGGGSYEQYF; CDR3nt: TGCAGCGTTGCAATGGTCGGAGGGGGCTCCTACGAGCAGTACTTC
abundance: NA; d_gene: TRBD2; j_gene: TRBJ2-3; v_gene: TRBV7-8; CDR3aa: CASSSLAGTDTQYF; CDR3nt: TGTGCCAGCAGCTCACTAGCGGGCACAGATACGCAGTATTTT